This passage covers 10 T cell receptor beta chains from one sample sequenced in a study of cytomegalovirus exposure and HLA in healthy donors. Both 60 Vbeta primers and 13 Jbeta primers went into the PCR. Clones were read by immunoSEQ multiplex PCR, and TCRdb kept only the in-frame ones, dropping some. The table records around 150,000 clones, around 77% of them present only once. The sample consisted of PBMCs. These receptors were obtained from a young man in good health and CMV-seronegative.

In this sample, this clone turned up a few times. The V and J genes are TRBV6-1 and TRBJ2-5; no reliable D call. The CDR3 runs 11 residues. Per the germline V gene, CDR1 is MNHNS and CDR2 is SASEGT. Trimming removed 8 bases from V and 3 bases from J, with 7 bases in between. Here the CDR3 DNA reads TGTGCCAGCTTTTTCGAAGAGACCCAGTACTTC. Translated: CASFFEETQYF.

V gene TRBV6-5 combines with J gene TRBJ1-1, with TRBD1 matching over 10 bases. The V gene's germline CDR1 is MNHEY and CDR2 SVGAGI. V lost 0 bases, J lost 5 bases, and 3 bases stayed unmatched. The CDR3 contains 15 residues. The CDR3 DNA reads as TGTGCCAGCAGTTACTCGGACAGGGGGAGGACTGAAGCTTTCTTT. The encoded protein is CASSYSDRGRTEAFF.

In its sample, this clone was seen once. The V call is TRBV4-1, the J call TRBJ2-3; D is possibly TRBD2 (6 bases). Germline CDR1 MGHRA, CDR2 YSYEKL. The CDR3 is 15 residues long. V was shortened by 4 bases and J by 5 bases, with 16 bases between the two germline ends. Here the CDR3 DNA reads TGCGCCAGCAGCCCTCGGGACGGGAGAGTAGATACGCAGTATTTT. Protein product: CASSPRDGRVDTQYF.

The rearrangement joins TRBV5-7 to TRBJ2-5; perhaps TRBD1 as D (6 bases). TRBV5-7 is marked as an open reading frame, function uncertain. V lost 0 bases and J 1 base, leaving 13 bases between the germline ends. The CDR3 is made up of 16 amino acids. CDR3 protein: CASSLGPPRGQETQYF. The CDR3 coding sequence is TGTGCCAGCAGCTTGGGACCTCCCAGGGGCCAAGAGACCCAGTACTTC.

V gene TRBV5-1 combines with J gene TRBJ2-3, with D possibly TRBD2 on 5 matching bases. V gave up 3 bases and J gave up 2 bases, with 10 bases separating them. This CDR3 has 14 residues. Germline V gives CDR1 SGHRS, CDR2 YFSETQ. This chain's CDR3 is CASSSGSPTDTQYF. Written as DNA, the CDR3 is TGCGCCAGCAGCTCGGGGAGCCCCACAGATACGCAGTATTTT.

In DNA form, the CDR3 reads TGTGCCAGCAGCGCAAGACCAGGGCCGGACACCGGGGAGCTGTTTTTT. Protein product: CASSARPGPDTGELFF. The chain is built from TRBV7-6 and TRBJ2-2; D possibly corresponds to TRBD1 (5 bases). This CDR3 is built from 16 residues. Germline V gene data show CDR1 as SGHVS and CDR2 as FNYEAQ. Trimming removed 5 bases from V and 3 bases from J, with 16 bases in between.

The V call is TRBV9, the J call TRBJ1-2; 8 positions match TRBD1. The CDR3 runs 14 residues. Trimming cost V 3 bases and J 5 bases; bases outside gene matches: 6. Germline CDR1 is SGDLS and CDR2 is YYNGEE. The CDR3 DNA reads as TGTGCCAGCAGCGGAAGGCAGGGGGCTTATGGCTACACCTTC. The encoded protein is CASSGRQGAYGYTF.

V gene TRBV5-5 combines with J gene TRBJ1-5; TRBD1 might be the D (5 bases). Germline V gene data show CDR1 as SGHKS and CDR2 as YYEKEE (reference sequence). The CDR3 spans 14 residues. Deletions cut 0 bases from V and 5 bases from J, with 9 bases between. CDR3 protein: CASSLAGGDQPQHF. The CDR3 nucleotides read TGTGCCAGCAGCTTGGCCGGGGGGGATCAGCCCCAGCATTTT.

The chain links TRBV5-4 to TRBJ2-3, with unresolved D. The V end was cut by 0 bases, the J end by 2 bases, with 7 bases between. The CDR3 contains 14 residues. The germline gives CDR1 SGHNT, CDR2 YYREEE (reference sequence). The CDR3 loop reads CASSLDPSTDTQYF. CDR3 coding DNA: TGTGCCAGCAGCTTGGATCCATCCACAGATACGCAGTATTTT.

CDR3 amino acids: CASSPGLAGVNEQFF. Written as DNA, the CDR3 is TGTGCCAGCAGCCCGGGACTAGCGGGAGTGAATGAGCAGTTCTTC. The V and J genes are TRBV11-2 and TRBJ2-1, with 14 nucleotides matching TRBD2. This CDR3 has 15 amino acids. With 5 bases clipped from V and 7 bases from J, the junction kept 4 bases outside the gene matches. Germline V gene lookup returns CDR1 SGHAT and CDR2 FQNNGV.